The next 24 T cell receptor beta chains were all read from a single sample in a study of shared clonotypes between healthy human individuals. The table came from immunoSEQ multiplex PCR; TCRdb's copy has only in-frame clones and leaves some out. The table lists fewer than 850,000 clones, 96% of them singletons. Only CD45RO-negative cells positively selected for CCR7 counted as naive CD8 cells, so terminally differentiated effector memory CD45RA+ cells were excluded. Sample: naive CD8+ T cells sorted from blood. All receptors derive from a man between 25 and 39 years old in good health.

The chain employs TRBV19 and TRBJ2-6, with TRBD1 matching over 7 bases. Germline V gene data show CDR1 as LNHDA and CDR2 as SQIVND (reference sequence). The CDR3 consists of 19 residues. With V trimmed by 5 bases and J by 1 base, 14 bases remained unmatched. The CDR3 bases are TGTGCCAGTAGTGTGTACAGGGGTCGCCGCTCATCTGGGGCCAACGTCCTGACTTTC. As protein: CASSVYRGRRSSGANVLTF.

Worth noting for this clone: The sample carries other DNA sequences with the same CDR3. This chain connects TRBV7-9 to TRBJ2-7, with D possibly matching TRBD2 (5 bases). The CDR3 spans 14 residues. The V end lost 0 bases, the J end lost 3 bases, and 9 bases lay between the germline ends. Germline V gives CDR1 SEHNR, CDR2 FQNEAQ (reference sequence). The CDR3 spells CASSLAGVHYEQYF. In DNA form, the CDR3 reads TGTGCCAGCAGCTTAGCGGGAGTTCACTACGAGCAGTACTTC. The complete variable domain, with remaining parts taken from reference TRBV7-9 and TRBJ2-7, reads DTGVSQNPRHKITKRGQNVTFRCDPISEHNRLYWYRQTLGQGPEFLTYFQNEAQLEKSRLLSDRFSAERPKGSFSTLEIQRTEQGDSAMYLCASSLAGVHYEQYFGPGTRLTVT.

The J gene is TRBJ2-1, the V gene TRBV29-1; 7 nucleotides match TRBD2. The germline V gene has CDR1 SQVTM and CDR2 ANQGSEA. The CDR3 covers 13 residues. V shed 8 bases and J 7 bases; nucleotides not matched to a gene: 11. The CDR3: CSPSSGKENEQFF. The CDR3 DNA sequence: TGCAGCCCCTCAAGCGGGAAGGAAAATGAGCAGTTCTTC.

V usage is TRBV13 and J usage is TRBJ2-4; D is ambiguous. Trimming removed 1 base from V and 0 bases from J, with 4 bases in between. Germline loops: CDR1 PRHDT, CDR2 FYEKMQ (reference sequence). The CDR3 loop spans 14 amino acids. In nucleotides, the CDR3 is TGTGCCAGCAGCTTAGCAGTAGCCAAAAACATTCAGTACTTC. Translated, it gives CASSLAVAKNIQYF. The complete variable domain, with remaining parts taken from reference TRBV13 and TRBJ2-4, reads AAGVIQSPRHLIKEKRETATLKCYPIPRHDTVYWYQQGPGQDPQFLISFYEKMQSDKGSIPDRFSAQQFSDYHSELNMSSLELGDSALYFCASSLAVAKNIQYFGAGTRLSVL.

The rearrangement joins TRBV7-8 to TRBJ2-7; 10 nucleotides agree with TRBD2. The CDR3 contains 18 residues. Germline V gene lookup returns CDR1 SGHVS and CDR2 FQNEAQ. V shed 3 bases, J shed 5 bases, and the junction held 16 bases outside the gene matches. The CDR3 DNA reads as TGTGCCAGCAGCTTTCCAGCGGGAGGGCCGGGCGTTGTCGACGAGCAGTACTTC. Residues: CASSFPAGGPGVVDEQYF.

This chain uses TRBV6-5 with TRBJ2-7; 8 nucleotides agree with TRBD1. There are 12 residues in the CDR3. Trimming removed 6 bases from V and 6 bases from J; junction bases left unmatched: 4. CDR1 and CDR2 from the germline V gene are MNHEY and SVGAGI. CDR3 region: CASSRTGIEQYF. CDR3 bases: TGTGCCAGCAGCCGGACAGGGATCGAGCAGTACTTC.

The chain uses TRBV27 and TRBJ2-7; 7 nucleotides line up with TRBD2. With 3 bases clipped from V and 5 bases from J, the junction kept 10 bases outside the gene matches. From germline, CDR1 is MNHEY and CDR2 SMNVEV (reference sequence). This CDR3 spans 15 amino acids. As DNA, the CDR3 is TGTGCCAGCAGTTTTACATCGGCCAGCGGGAACGAGCAGTACTTC. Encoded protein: CASSFTSASGNEQYF.

The CDR3, as DNA: TGTGCCAGCAGCCCCCCCTTGGGCTCCTACGAGCAGTACTTC. Protein sequence: CASSPPLGSYEQYF. V is TRBV9 and J is TRBJ2-7; D gene uncertain. The CDR3 consists of 14 residues. The germline V and J ends were trimmed by 4 bases and 0 bases, with 11 bases remaining between them. Germline CDR1 SGDLS, CDR2 YYNGEE.

The CDR3 DNA follows: TGTGCCAGCAGCCCTAGCGGGAGGCAGTACGAGCAGTACTTC. Translating gives CASSPSGRQYEQYF. The chain links TRBV5-8 to TRBJ2-7; 11 bases line up with TRBD2. There are 14 residues in the CDR3. J gave up 4 bases and V 4 bases, and 4 bases lay outside the gene matches. Germline values: CDR1 SGHTS, CDR2 YDEGEE.

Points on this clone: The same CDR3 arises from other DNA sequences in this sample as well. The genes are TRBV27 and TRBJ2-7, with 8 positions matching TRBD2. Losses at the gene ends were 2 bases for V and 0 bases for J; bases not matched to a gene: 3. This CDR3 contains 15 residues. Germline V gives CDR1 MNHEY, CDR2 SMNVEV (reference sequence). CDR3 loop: CASSLSGGSSYEQYF. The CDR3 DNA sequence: TGTGCCAGCAGTTTAAGCGGGGGCAGCTCCTACGAGCAGTACTTC.

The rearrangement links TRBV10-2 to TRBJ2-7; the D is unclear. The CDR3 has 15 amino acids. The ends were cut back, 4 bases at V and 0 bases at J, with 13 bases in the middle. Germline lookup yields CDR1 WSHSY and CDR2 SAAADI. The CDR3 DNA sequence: TGCGCCAGCAGTGTAGCTGGACCCAACTCCTACGAGCAGTACTTC. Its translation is CASSVAGPNSYEQYF.

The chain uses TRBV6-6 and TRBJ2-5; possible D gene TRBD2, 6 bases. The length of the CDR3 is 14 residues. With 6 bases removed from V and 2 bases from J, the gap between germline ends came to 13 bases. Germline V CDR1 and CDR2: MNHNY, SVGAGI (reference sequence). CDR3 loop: CASSLGSYQETQYF. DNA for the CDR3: TGTGCCAGCAGCCTCGGGAGTTATCAAGAGACCCAGTACTTC.

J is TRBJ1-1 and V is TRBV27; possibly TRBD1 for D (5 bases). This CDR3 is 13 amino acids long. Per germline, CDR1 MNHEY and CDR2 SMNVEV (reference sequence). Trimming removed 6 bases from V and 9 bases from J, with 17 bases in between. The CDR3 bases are TGTGCCAGCAGGGAAACGGGGGGAATCCAAGCTTTCTTT. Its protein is CASRETGGIQAFF.

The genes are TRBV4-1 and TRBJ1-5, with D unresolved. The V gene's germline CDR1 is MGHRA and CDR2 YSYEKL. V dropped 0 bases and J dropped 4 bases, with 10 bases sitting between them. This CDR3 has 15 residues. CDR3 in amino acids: CASSQDGQANQPQHF. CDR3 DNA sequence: TGCGCCAGCAGCCAAGATGGGCAGGCTAATCAGCCCCAGCATTTT.

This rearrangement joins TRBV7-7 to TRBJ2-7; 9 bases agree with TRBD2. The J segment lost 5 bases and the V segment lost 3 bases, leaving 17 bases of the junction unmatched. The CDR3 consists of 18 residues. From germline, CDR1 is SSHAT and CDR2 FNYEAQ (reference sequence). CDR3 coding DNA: TGTGCCAGCAGCTTGGCGGGTTCACTAGCGGGCCGAACCAACGAGCAGTACTTC. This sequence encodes CASSLAGSLAGRTNEQYF.

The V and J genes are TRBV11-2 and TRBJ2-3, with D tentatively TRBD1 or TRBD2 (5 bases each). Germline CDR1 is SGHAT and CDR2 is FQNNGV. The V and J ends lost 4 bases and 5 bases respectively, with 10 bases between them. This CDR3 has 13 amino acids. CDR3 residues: CASSYMGVDTQYF. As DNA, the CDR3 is TGTGCCAGCAGCTATATGGGGGTAGATACGCAGTATTTT.

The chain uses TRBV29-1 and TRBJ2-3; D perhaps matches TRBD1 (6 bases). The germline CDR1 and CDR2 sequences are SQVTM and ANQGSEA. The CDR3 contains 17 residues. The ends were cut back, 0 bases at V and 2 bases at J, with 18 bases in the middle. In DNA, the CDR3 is TGCAGCGTTGAAGAGCGGACAGACCTCACACACACAGATACGCAGTATTTT. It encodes CSVEERTDLTHTDTQYF.

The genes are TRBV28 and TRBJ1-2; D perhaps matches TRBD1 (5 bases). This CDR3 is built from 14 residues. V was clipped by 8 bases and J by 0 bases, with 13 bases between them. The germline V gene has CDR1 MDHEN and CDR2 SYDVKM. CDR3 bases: TGTGCCAGCCTCGGTCGGGGACCTAACTATGGCTACACCTTC. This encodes CASLGRGPNYGYTF.

The CDR3 protein is CASSPGQGAANEQFF. The CDR3 DNA reads TGTGCCAGCTCACCGGGACAGGGGGCGGCCAATGAGCAGTTCTTC. The chain uses TRBV18 and TRBJ2-1; 12 bases are a match to TRBD1. With 3 bases clipped from V and 6 bases from J, the junction kept 3 bases outside the gene matches. There are 15 residues in the CDR3. Germline V lookup: CDR1 KGHSH, CDR2 LQKENI.

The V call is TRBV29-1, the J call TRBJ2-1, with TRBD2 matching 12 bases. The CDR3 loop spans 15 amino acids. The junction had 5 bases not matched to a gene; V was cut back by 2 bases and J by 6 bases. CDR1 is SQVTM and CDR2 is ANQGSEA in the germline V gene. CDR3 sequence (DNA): TGCAGCGTTGAACCTAGCGGGAGGGGATTCAATGAGCAGTTCTTC. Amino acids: CSVEPSGRGFNEQFF.

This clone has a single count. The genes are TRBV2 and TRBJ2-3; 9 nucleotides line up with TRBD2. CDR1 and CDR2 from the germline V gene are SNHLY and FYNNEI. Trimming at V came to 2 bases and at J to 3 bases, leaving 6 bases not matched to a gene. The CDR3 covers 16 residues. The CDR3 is CASSEISGSLTDTQYF. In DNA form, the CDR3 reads TGTGCCAGCAGTGAAATTAGCGGGAGTCTGACAGATACGCAGTATTTT.

The CDR3 here is CASNEQSLNTEAFF. CDR3 sequence (DNA): TGTGCCAGCAACGAACAGAGCCTGAACACTGAAGCTTTCTTT. The chain has TRBV6-1 and TRBJ1-1; D remains unclear. CDR1 and CDR2 from the germline V gene are MNHNS and SASEGT. The CDR3 consists of 14 residues. V lost 7 bases to trimming and J lost 0 bases, with 12 bases between them.

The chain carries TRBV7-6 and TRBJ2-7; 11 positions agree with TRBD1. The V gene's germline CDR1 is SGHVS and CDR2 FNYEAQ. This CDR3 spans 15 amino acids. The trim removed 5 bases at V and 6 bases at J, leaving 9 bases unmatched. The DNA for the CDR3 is TGTGCCAGCAGCCCCTCCGGGACAGGGGGTGGCGAGCAGTACTTC. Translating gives CASSPSGTGGGEQYF.

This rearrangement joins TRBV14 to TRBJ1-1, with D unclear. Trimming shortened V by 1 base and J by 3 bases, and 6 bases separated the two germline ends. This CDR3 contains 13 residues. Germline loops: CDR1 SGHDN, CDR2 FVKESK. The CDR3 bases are TGTGCCAGCAGCCAAGCGATCCACACTGAAGCTTTCTTT. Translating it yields CASSQAIHTEAFF.